This T cell receptor beta chain stems from a study of regulatory T cells in long-lasting Graves disease. In this sample, this clonotype turned up many times. Library construction for TCR beta used iRepertoire HTBI primers and Arm-PCR of CDR3 regions. TCRdb recomputed calls from the multiplex PCR reads with MiXCR, one row per CDR3 protein. The sample has over 350,000 distinct CDR3 sequences; 11% to 15% are singletons. Germline V gives CDR1 SEHNR, CDR2 FQNEAQ (reference sequence). The V end lost 6 bases, the J end lost 5 bases, and 17 bases lay between the germline ends. The CDR3 length is 15 residues. Described time point: newly diagnosed GD, antithyroid drugs for less than 3 months. PBMCs were the source of the RNA used for TCR sequencing. These data were likewise used in another study, on T cells in Graves' hyperthyroidism and ophthalmopathy. Per that study: TCR CDR3 underwent first-round RT-PCR with the HTBI primer set.

V and J are TRBV7-9 and TRBJ2-1; D may be TRBD1 (5 bases). The source is a woman in her forties or fifties with Graves disease. Material: peripheral blood mononuclear cells (PBMCs), obtained at new diagnosis, from a patient treated with antithyroid drugs. CDR3 protein: CASRNEWGKNNEQFF. CDR3 sequence (DNA): TGTGCCAGCAGGAATGAGTGGGGCAAAAACAATGAGCAGTTCTTC.